This TCR beta chain comes out of a study of early T cells in non-severe SARS-CoV-2 infection. The study, taken as a whole, reports: CD4 and private specificities were missed by VDJdb matching, which favored anti-spike CD8 responses.

This clonotype appeared a few times. Its antigen is unidentified. The library protocol tagged individual cDNA molecules with unique molecular identifiers. TCRdb reprocessed the 5' RACE reads with MiXCR, giving one entry per CDR3 protein. The sample records about 60,000 distinct CDR3 sequences, under 15% being singletons. CDR1 and CDR2 (germline): SQVTM, ANQGSEA. CDR3 length equals 13 residues. The V end lost 4 bases, the J end lost 5 bases, and 13 bases lay between the germline ends. The sequence derives from an adult who was a healthcare worker with PCR-confirmed SARS-CoV-2 infection or an uninfected control (not recorded which). This chain joins TRBV29-1 and TRBJ2-3, with D maybe TRBD1 (5 bases). The sequenced sample consisted of whole blood. CDR3 in DNA: TGCAGCGTTGCTCCATCAGGGATAGATACGCAGTATTTT. Translated, it gives CSVAPSGIDTQYF.